These T cell receptor beta chains were read from a single sample in a study of T-cell reconstitution after alpha-beta-depleted transplantation in children. TCRdb reprocessed the PCR reads via MiXCR and lists one record per CDR3 protein. The repertoire consists of about 360,000 distinct CDR3 sequences, with about 14% occurring once and the leading ten covering around 4.1%. The material was PBMCs, obtained from the stem cell graft. The receptors shown here come from a human donor who donated a stem cell graft to a child with Fanconi anemia. CDR3s include the opening cysteine and the closing phenylalanine or tryptophan. D genes are given only for firm matches. Size is omitted from some rows. Given values are once, few, many or a class for expanded clones.

J gene | clone size | D gene | V gene | CDR3 protein | CDR3 DNA
TRBJ1-1 | few | . | TRBV4-2 | CASRFGWDTEAFF | TGTGCCAGCAGGTTTGGGTGGGACACTGAAGCTTTCTTT
TRBJ2-5 | . | . | TRBV16 | CASSQSGTSLGTQYF | TGTGCCAGCAGCCAATCAGGGACATCACTGGGGACCCAGTACTTC
TRBJ2-5 | few | . | TRBV24-1 | CATSDFMQGGETQYF | TGTGCCACCAGTGATTTTATGCAGGGAGGTGAGACCCAGTACTTC
TRBJ1-5 | . | TRBD1 | TRBV15 | CATSSQREPGQVNNQPQHF | TGTGCCACCAGTAGCCAGAGGGAACCGGGACAGGTGAACAATCAGCCCCAGCATTTT
TRBJ2-1 | . | . | TRBV7-9 | CASSLEGVSNEQFF | TGTGCCAGCAGCTTAGAAGGGGTTTCCAATGAGCAGTTCTTC
TRBJ2-1 | . | TRBD2 | TRBV7-2 | CASSRGGIGEIVEQFF | TGTGCCAGCAGCCGGGGGGGGATTGGTGAAATTGTTGAGCAGTTCTTC
TRBJ2-3 | many | . | TRBV10-3 | CAISPQGDTQYF | TGTGCCATCAGCCCACAGGGTGATACGCAGTATTTT
TRBJ1-1 | few | . | TRBV6-5 | CASSYGAPSTEAFF | TGTGCCAGCAGTTACGGTGCGCCGAGCACTGAAGCTTTCTTT
TRBJ2-3 | . | . | TRBV12-3/TRBV12-4 | CASSRTGYSTDTQYF | TGTGCCAGCAGTCGAACAGGGTACAGCACAGATACGCAGTATTTT
TRBJ2-2 | few | TRBD2 | TRBV12-3/TRBV12-4 | CASSLTSPNTGELFF | TGTGCCAGCAGCTTGACTAGCCCAAACACCGGGGAGCTGTTTTTT
TRBJ1-5 | . | . | TRBV7-2 | CASSWTDINQPQHF | TGTGCCAGCAGCTGGACAGACATAAATCAGCCCCAGCATTTT
TRBJ2-1 | few | . | TRBV19 | CASRENSYNEQFF | TGTGCCAGTCGCGAAAACTCCTACAATGAGCAGTTCTTC
TRBJ2-1 | many | . | TRBV29-1 | CSVFMQSSYNEQFF | TGCAGCGTTTTTATGCAGAGCTCCTACAATGAGCAGTTCTTC
TRBJ2-7 | . | TRBD2 | TRBV7-2 | CASSLSLAGPYEQYF | TGTGCCAGCAGCTTATCCTTAGCGGGTCCCTACGAGCAGTACTTC
TRBJ2-7 | . | TRBD1 | TRBV10-2 | CASSEDREGNEQYF | TGCGCCAGCAGCGAGGACAGGGAAGGGAACGAGCAGTACTTC
TRBJ2-7 | many | . | TRBV11-3 | CASSLDPGAPEQYF | TGTGCCAGCAGCTTAGATCCGGGAGCACCCGAGCAGTACTTC
TRBJ1-2 | few | . | TRBV12-3/TRBV12-4 | CASSTVTAGLRGYTF | TGTGCCAGCAGCACGGTGACAGCGGGCCTTAGGGGCTACACCTTC
TRBJ2-1 | . | TRBD1 | TRBV11-3 | CASSPTTGPYNEQFF | TGTGCCAGCAGCCCCACGACAGGGCCCTACAATGAGCAGTTCTTC
TRBJ1-2 | . | . | TRBV5-1 | CASSLGTARYGYTF | TGCGCCAGCAGCTTGGGAACCGCCAGGTATGGCTACACCTTC
TRBJ2-5 | . | TRBD1 | TRBV14 | CASSHPGQGPETQYF | TGTGCCAGCAGCCATCCGGGACAGGGTCCGGAGACCCAGTACTTC
TRBJ2-2 | few | . | TRBV6-5 | CASSLTGPDGELFF | TGTGCCAGCAGTTTAACGGGACCAGACGGGGAGCTGTTTTTT
TRBJ1-1 | . | . | TRBV4-3 | CASSQTPLNTEAFF | TGCGCCAGCAGCCAGACACCCCTCAACACTGAAGCTTTCTTT
TRBJ2-3 | many | . | TRBV2 | CASSEGGGRTDTQYF | TGTGCCAGCAGTGAGGGGGGGGGCCGAACAGATACGCAGTATTTT
TRBJ2-6 | . | TRBD1 | TRBV7-8 | CASSARSYRDRAGANVLTF | TGTGCCAGCAGCGCCCGATCCTATCGGGACAGGGCTGGGGCCAACGTCCTGACTTTC
TRBJ1-1 | once | . | TRBV5-1 | CASSSVGGRNTEAFF | TGCGCCAGCAGCTCCGTCGGGGGGCGGAACACTGAAGCTTTCTTT
TRBJ2-2 | . | . | TRBV20-1 | CSAGGLYGFDTGELFF | TGCAGTGCTGGTGGCCTCTACGGGTTTGACACCGGGGAGCTGTTTTTT
TRBJ2-3 | . | . | TRBV5-5 | CASSLASSDTQYF | TGTGCCAGCAGCTTGGCCAGTTCAGATACGCAGTATTTT
TRBJ2-1 | many | . | TRBV27 | CASSLTHYNEQFF | TGTGCCAGCAGTTTAACTCATTACAATGAGCAGTTCTTC
TRBJ1-5 | many | . | TRBV20-1 | CSARTGNQPQHF | TGCAGCGCCAGGACGGGGAATCAGCCCCAGCATTTT
TRBJ2-1 | . | . | TRBV5-1 | CASSFRDGQYNEQFF | TGCGCCAGCAGCTTCAGGGACGGCCAATACAATGAGCAGTTCTTC
TRBJ2-3 | few | TRBD1 | TRBV20-1 | CSAFRQGASDTQYF | TGCAGTGCCTTTAGACAGGGGGCTTCAGATACGCAGTATTTT
TRBJ2-1 | . | . | TRBV11-2 | CASSLTRDPPTNEQFF | TGTGCCAGCAGCTTGACCCGGGACCCCCCTACGAATGAGCAGTTCTTC
TRBJ2-7 | . | . | TRBV29-1 | CSVEVGPGDYEQYF | TGCAGCGTTGAAGTCGGCCCAGGGGACTACGAGCAGTACTTC
TRBJ2-7 | . | . | TRBV6-1 | CASRHGEQYF | TGTGCCAGCAGACATGGCGAGCAGTACTTC
TRBJ1-1 | few | . | TRBV3-1 | CASSQEPRKTEAFF | TGTGCCAGCAGCCAAGAGCCCCGGAAGACTGAAGCTTTCTTT
TRBJ2-2 | few | . | TRBV15 | CATSRDRSTGELFF | TGTGCCACCAGCAGAGACCGCTCCACCGGGGAGCTGTTTTTT
TRBJ1-4 | . | . | TRBV20-1 | CSARRAQTGEKLFF | TGCAGTGCTAGGAGGGCACAGACGGGGGAAAAACTGTTTTTT
TRBJ2-5 | . | TRBD2 | TRBV18 | CASSPLAGEETQYF | TGTGCCAGCTCACCACTAGCGGGGGAAGAGACCCAGTACTTC
TRBJ1-4 | many | . | TRBV5-1 | CASSSFDATNEKLFF | TGCGCCAGCAGCTCGTTTGATGCAACTAATGAAAAACTGTTTTTT
TRBJ1-4 | . | . | TRBV4-3 | CASSQDGALGRNEKLFF | TGCGCCAGCAGCCAAGATGGGGCGTTGGGGCGGAATGAAAAACTGTTTTTT
TRBJ2-3 | few | . | TRBV5-1 | CASSLAPVGRDTQYF | TGCGCCAGCAGCTTGGCCCCGGTGGGGCGAGATACGCAGTATTTT
TRBJ1-3 | . | . | TRBV4-2 | CASSQELTRLSSGNTIYF | TGTGCCAGCAGCCAAGAGTTGACGCGCTTGAGCTCTGGAAACACCATATATTTT
TRBJ1-4 | . | . | TRBV5-1 | CASSFPSRGVDDGKLFF | TGCGCCAGCAGCTTCCCCTCCCGAGGGGTCGACGATGGAAAACTGTTTTTT
TRBJ2-7 | . | TRBD2 | TRBV5-1 | CASSSGGVEDEQYF | TGCGCCAGCAGCTCGGGAGGGGTTGAAGACGAGCAGTACTTC
TRBJ2-7 | few | . | TRBV5-1 | CASSMGPGQYEQYF | TGCGCCAGCAGCATGGGGCCTGGCCAATACGAGCAGTACTTC
TRBJ2-3 | few | . | TRBV7-9 | CASSLARGRIDTQYF | TGTGCCAGCAGCTTAGCCCGGGGAAGGATAGATACGCAGTATTTT
TRBJ2-1 | . | . | TRBV4-3 | CASSPRQVLGNEQFF | TGCGCCAGCAGCCCTAGACAGGTGCTGGGGAATGAGCAGTTCTTC
TRBJ1-6 | . | . | TRBV20-1 | CSARDMTRAASPLHF | TGCAGTGCTAGAGATATGACCAGGGCGGCTTCACCCCTCCACTTT
TRBJ1-2 | few | . | TRBV6-5 | CASSYVKGNGYTF | TGTGCCAGCAGTTACGTGAAAGGGAATGGCTACACCTTC
TRBJ2-3 | few | TRBD2 | TRBV3-1 | CASTQSGATDTQYF | TGTGCCAGCACCCAGAGCGGGGCCACAGATACGCAGTATTTT
TRBJ1-6 | . | TRBD1 | TRBV5-6 | CASSVDRGIPTLHF | TGTGCCAGCAGCGTAGACAGGGGCATTCCAACCCTCCACTTT
TRBJ2-5 | few | . | TRBV7-8 | CASSGGSGETQYF | TGTGCCAGCTCTGGGGGTTCAGGAGAGACCCAGTACTTC
TRBJ1-2 | . | . | TRBV2 | CASSVGGGYTF | TGTGCCAGCAGTGTAGGCGGAGGCTACACCTTC
TRBJ2-7 | . | TRBD1 | TRBV12-3/TRBV12-4 | CASSLFEGAYEQYF | TGTGCCAGCAGTTTATTCGAGGGGGCGTACGAGCAGTACTTC
TRBJ2-7 | . | TRBD2 | TRBV7-8 | CASSYDTSGGYEQYF | TGTGCCAGCAGCTACGACACTAGCGGGGGTTACGAGCAGTACTTC
TRBJ1-5 | . | . | TRBV12-3/TRBV12-4 | CASRGMAGNQPQHF | TGTGCCTCAAGAGGCATGGCGGGCAATCAGCCCCAGCATTTT
TRBJ1-4 | few | . | TRBV6-1 | CASGLLATNEKLFF | TGTGCCAGCGGACTGCTTGCAACTAATGAAAAACTGTTTTTT
TRBJ2-5 | . | TRBD1 | TRBV20-1 | CSARDLQGARETQYF | TGCAGTGCTAGAGACCTGCAGGGGGCGAGGGAGACCCAGTACTTC
TRBJ2-1 | . | . | TRBV20-1 | CSARDGQFGVQFF | TGCAGTGCTAGAGATGGTCAGTTTGGTGTGCAGTTCTTC